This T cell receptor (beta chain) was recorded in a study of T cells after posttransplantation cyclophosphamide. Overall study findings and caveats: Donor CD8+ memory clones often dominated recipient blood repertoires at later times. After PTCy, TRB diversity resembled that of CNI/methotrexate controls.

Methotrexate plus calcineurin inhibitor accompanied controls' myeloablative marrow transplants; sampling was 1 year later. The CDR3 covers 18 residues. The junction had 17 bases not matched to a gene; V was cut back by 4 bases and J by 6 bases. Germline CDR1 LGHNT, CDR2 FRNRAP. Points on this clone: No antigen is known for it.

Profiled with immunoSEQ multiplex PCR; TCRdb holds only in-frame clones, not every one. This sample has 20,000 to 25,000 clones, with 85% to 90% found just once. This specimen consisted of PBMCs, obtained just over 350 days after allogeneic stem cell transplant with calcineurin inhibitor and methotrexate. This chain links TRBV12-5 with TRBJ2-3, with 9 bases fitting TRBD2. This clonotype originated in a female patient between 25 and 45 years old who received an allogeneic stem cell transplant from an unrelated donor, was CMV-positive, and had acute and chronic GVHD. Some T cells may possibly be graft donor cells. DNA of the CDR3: TGTGCTAGTGGTTCCCCATCGATCGGCGGGAGGGCCATTGATACGCAGTATTTT. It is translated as CASGSPSIGGRAIDTQYF.